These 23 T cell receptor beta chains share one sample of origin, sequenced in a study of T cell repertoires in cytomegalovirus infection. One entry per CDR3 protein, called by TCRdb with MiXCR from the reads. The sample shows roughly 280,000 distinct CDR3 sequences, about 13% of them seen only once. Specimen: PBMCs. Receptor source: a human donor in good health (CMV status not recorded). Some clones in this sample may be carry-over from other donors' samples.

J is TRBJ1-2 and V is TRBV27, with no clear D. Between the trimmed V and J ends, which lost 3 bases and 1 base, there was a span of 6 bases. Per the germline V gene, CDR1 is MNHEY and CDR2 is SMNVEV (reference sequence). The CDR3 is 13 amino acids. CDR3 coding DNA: TGTGCCAGCAGTTTTACAGATAACTATGGCTACACCTTC. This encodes CASSFTDNYGYTF.

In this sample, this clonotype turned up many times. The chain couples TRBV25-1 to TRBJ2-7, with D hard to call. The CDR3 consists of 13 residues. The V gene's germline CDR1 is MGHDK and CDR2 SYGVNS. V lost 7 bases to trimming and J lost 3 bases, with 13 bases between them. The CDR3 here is CASTDSGRYEQYF. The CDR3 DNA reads TGTGCCAGCACCGACTCTGGACGCTACGAGCAGTACTTC.

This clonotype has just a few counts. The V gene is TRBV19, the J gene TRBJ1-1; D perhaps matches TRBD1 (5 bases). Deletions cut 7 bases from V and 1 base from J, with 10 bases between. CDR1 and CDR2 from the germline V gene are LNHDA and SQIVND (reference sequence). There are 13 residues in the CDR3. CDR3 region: CASMQGANTEAFF. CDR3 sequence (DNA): TGTGCCAGTATGCAGGGCGCGAACACTGAAGCTTTCTTT.

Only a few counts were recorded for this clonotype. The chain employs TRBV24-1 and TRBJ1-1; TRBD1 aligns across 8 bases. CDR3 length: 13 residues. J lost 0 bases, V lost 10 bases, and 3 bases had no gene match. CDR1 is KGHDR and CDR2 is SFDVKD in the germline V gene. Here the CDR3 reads CATRDRMNTEAFF. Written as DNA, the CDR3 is TGTGCCACAAGGGACAGGATGAACACTGAAGCTTTCTTT.

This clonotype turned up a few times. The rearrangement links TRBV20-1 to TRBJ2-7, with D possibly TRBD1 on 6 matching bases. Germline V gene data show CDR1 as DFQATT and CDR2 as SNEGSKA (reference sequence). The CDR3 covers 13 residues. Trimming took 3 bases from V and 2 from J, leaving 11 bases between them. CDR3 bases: TGCAGTGCTAGTCAGGGGAAGACCTACGAGCAGTACTTC. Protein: CSASQGKTYEQYF.

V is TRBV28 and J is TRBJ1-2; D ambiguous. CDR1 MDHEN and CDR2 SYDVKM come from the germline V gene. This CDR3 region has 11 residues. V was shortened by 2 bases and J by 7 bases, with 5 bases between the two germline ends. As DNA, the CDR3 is TGTGCCAGCAGTTTACTTGGTGGCTACACCTTC. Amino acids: CASSLLGGYTF.

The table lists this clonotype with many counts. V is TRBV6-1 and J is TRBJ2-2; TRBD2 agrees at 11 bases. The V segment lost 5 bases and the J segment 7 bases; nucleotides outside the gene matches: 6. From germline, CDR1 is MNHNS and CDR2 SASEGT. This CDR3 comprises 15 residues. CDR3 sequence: CASSQLAGAVGELFF. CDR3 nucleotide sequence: TGTGCCAGCAGTCAACTAGCGGGAGCGGTCGGGGAGCTGTTTTTT.

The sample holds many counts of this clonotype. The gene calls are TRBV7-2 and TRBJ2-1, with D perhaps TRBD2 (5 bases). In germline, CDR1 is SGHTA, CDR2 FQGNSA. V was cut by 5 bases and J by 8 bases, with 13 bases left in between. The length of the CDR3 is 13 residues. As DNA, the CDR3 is TGTGCCAGCAGCCCCGGACTGGAGGATGAGCAGTTCTTC. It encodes CASSPGLEDEQFF.

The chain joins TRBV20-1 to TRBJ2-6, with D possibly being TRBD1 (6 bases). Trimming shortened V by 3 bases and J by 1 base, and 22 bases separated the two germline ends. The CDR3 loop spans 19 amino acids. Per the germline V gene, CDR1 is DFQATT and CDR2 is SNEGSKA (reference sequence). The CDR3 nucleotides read TGCAGTGCTAGGTTACCCAGTCAGGGGATAGAGTCTGGGGCCAACGTCCTGACTTTC. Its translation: CSARLPSQGIESGANVLTF.

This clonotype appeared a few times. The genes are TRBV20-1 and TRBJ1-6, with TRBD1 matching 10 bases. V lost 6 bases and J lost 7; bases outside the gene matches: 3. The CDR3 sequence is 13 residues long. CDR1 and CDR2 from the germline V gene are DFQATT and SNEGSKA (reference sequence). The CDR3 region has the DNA TGCAGTGCGAGGACAGGGGGGAATTCACCCCTCCACTTT. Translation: CSARTGGNSPLHF.

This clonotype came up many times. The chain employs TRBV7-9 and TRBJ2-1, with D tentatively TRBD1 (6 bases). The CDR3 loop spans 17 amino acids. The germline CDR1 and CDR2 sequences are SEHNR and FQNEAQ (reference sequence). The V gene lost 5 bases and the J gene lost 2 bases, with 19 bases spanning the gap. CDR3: CASSPASQGLAYNEQFF. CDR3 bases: TGTGCCAGCAGCCCCGCTAGTCAGGGGCTAGCCTACAATGAGCAGTTCTTC. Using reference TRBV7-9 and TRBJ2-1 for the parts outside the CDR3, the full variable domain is DTGVSQNPRHKITKRGQNVTFRCDPISEHNRLYWYRQTLGQGPEFLTYFQNEAQLEKSRLLSDRFSAERPKGSFSTLEIQRTEQGDSAMYLCASSPASQGLAYNEQFFGPGTRLTVL.

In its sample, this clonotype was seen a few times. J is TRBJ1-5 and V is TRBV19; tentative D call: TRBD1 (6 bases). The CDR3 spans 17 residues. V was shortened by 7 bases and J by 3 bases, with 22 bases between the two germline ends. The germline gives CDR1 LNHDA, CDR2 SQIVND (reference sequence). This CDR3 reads CASMGGGGKKTNQPQHF. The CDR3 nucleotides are TGTGCCAGTATGGGGGGGGGGGGCAAAAAGACCAATCAGCCCCAGCATTTT.

CDR3 amino acids: CASSSIILTPNNEQFF. CDR3 DNA sequence: TGTGCCAGCAGCTCAATTATCCTAACACCCAACAATGAGCAGTTCTTC. The chain recombines TRBV7-3 with TRBJ2-1; no definite D call. Trimming cost V 4 bases and J 5 bases, with 18 bases left between them. CDR3 length: 16 amino acids. Germline assignment: CDR1 SGHTA and CDR2 FQGTGA.

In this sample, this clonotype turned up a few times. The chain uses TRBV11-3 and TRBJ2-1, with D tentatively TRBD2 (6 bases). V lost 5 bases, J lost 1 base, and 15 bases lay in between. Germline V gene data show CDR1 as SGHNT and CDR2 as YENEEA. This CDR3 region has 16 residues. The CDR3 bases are TGTGCCAGCAGCAGGGAGGCTAGCGCTTCCTACAATGAGCAGTTCTTC. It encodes CASSREASASYNEQFF.

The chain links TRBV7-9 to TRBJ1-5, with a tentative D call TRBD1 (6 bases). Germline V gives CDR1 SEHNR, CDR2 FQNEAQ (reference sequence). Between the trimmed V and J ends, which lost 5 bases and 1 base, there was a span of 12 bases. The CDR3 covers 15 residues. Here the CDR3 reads CASSQDSLSNQPQHF. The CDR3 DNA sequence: TGTGCCAGCAGCCAGGACAGTTTGAGCAATCAGCCCCAGCATTTT.

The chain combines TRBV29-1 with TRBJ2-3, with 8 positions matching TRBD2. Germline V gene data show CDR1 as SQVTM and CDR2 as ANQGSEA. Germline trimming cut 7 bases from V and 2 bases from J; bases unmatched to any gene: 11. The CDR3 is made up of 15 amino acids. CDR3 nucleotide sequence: TGCAGCGCCGCCTTTAGCGGGGTATTCACAGATACGCAGTATTTT. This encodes CSAAFSGVFTDTQYF.

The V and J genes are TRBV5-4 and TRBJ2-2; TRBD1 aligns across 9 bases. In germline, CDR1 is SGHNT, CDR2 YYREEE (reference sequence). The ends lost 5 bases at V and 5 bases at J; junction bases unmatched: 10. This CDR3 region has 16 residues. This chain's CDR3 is CASRPLDRGETGELFF. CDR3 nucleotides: TGTGCCAGCAGACCTTTGGACAGGGGCGAAACCGGGGAGCTGTTTTTT.

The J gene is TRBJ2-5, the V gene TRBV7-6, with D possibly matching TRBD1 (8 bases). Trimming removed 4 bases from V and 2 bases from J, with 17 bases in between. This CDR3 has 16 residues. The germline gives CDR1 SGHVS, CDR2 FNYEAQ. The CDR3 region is CASSSYRGRGQETQYF. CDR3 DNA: TGTGCCAGCAGCTCCTACAGGGGGAGGGGGCAAGAGACCCAGTACTTC.

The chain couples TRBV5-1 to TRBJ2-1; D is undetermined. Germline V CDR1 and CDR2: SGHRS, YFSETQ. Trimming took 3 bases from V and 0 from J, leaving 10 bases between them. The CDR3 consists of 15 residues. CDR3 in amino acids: CASSSRSSSYNEQFF. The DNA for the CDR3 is TGCGCCAGCAGCTCCCGGTCCAGCTCCTACAATGAGCAGTTCTTC.

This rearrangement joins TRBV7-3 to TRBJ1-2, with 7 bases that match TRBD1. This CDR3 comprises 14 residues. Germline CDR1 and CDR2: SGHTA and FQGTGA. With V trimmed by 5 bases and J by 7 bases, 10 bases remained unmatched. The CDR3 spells CASSRQGTATGYTF. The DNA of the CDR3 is TGTGCCAGCAGCAGGCAAGGGACAGCCACTGGCTACACCTTC.

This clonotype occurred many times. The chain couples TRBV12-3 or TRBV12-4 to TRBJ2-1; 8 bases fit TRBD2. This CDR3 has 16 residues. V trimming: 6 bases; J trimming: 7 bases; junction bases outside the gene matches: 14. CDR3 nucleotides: TGTGCCAGCAGGGGCGTTGGGGGTAGCGGGGATAATGAGCAGTTCTTC. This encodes CASRGVGGSGDNEQFF.

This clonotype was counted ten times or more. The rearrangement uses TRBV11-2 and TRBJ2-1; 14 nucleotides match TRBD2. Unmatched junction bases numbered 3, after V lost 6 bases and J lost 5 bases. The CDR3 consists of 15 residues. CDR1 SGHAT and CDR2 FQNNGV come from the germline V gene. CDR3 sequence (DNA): TGTGCCAGCAGAGGGACTAGCGGGAGAAACAATGAGCAGTTCTTC. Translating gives CASRGTSGRNNEQFF.

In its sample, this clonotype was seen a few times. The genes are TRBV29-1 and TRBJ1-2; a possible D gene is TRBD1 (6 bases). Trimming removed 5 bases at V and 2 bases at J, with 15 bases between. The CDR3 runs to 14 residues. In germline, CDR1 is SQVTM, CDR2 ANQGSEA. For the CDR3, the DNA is TGCAGCGTTACGGGGGACAAGGGCAACTATGGCTACACCTTC. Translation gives CSVTGDKGNYGYTF.